This TCR beta chain is from a study of T cell repertoires in cytomegalovirus infection. Study details: Recently identified HLA-C-restricted and well-studied HLA-B-restricted CMV epitopes were used. It can be stated that public TCR beta signatures indicated CMV infection as well as a matching HLA type. Whole-study findings and limits: Accumulated public TCR beta family frequency recognized individuals carrying CMV together with the relevant HLA. Predominance within the ex vivo response was attributable to HLA-C-restricted CMV-specific TCR beta clonotypes.

The ends were cut back, 3 bases at V and 6 bases at J, with 15 bases in the middle. The CDR3 is made up of 14 amino acids. CDR1 is MNHEY and CDR2 is SMNVEV in the germline V gene (reference sequence). MiXCR was run by TCRdb on the reads, yielding one entry per CDR3 protein. The sample has about 310,000 distinct CDR3 sequences, just under 25% seen once; the top ten hold roughly 13%. Comment on this clonotype: Its antigen is undetermined.

The sequence was obtained from a human donor in good health (CMV status not recorded). Some clones in this sample may be carry-over from other donors' samples. The material sequenced was cultured PBMCs, taken from culture after CMV antigen stimulation. The rearrangement joins TRBV27 to TRBJ2-7; D might be TRBD1 or TRBD2, each matching 5 bases. Here the CDR3 reads CASSFERGAREQYF. The CDR3, as DNA: TGTGCCAGCAGTTTCGAGAGAGGGGCGCGCGAGCAGTACTTC.